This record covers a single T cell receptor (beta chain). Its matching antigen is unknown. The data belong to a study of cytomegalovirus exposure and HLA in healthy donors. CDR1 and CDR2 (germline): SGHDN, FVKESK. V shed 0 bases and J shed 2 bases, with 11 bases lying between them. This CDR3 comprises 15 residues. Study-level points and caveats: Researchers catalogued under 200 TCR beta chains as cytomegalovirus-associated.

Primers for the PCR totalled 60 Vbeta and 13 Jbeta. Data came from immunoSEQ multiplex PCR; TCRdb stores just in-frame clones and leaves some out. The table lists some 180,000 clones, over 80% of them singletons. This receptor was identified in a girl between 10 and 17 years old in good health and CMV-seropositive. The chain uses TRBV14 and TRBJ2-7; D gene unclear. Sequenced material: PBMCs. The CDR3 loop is CASSQDAQEPYEQYF. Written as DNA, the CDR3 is TGTGCCAGCAGCCAAGATGCCCAGGAACCCTACGAGCAGTACTTC.